A single sample gave rise to the 29 T cell receptor beta chains below, sequenced in a study of T cells in Graves' hyperthyroidism and ophthalmopathy. Amplification of TCR beta CDR3 regions was performed using RNA transcripts as template. When the TCR CDR3 underwent first-round RT-PCR, the HTBI primer set was used. TCRdb re-analysed the multiplex PCR reads in MiXCR, keeping a single row per CDR3 protein. The table lists 530,000 or so distinct CDR3 sequences, about 43% of them singletons, with roughly 8.2% in the top ten. The specimen was peripheral blood or thyroid tissue (not recorded which). These receptor sequences come from a young woman with Graves' hyperthyroidism.

This clonotype appeared many times. The chain carries TRBV20-1 and TRBJ2-7; possibly TRBD2 for D (6 bases). V was cut by 3 bases and J by 2 bases, with 8 bases left in between. CDR3 length: 12 residues. Germline V lookup: CDR1 DFQATT, CDR2 SNEGSKA (reference sequence). The CDR3 nucleotides read TGCAGTGCTAGCGGGAGAACCTACGAGCAGTACTTC. The encoded protein is CSASGRTYEQYF.

This clonotype came up many times. The gene calls are TRBV12-3 or TRBV12-4 and TRBJ2-2; D gene ambiguous. The germline V and J ends were trimmed by 3 bases and 1 base, with 9 bases remaining between them. The CDR3 runs to 15 residues. Written as DNA, the CDR3 is TGTGCCAGCAGTTTCGGCTTTAGGAACACCGGGGAGCTGTTTTTT. Translating it yields CASSFGFRNTGELFF.

Concerning this clonotype itself: This may stem from a read error, because a much larger clone lies one nucleotide away. V and J are TRBV9 and TRBJ2-5, with TRBD2 identical over 13 bases. The CDR3 totals 17 residues. Germline loops: CDR1 SGDLS, CDR2 YYNGEE. The CDR3 here is CANSPQRTSGSWETQYF. DNA of the CDR3: TGTGCCAACAGCCCCCAGCGGACTAGCGGGAGTTGGGAGACCCAGTACTTC.

This clonotype was picked up a small number of times. The rearrangement uses TRBV9 and TRBJ2-2; 8 bases are shared with TRBD1. This CDR3 is 16 amino acids long. Germline trimming cut 3 bases from V and 3 bases from J; bases unmatched to any gene: 7. Germline V CDR1 and CDR2: SGDLS, YYNGEE. CDR3 in amino acids: CASSETGGKHTGELFF. The CDR3 nucleotides read TGTGCCAGCAGCGAAACAGGGGGGAAGCACACCGGGGAGCTGTTTTTT.

Of note for this clonotype: The conserved closing phenylalanine or tryptophan is absent in this CDR3, likely reflecting a read error. The chain joins TRBV2 to TRBJ2-6; unclear D gene. Germline-derived CDR1 and CDR2 are SNHLY and FYNNEI. Trimming stripped 3 bases from V and 1 base from J, with 10 bases between. The CDR3 runs 16 residues. CDR3 sequence reads: CASSEFLLSGANVLTS. The CDR3 nucleotides are TGTGCCAGCAGTGAGTTTTTACTTTCTGGGGCCAACGTCCTGACTTCC.

J is TRBJ2-5 and V is TRBV11-2; 13 bases fit TRBD2. Germline lookup yields CDR1 SGHAT and CDR2 FQNNGV. This CDR3 comprises 17 residues. The V and J ends lost 1 base and 1 base, in that order; junction bases with no gene match: 3. This CDR3 reads CASSLAGTSGVQETQYF. The CDR3 DNA follows: TGTGCCAGCAGCTTAGCCGGGACTAGCGGGGTCCAAGAGACCCAGTACTTC.

CDR3 sequence (DNA): TGTGCCAGCAGCCAAGATTCAGGGGGGCCAGGATGGGAAAAACTGTTTTTT. It encodes CASSQDSGGPGWEKLFF. The chain recombines TRBV3-1 with TRBJ1-4, with 7 nucleotides matching TRBD1. CDR3 length: 17 amino acids. The V segment lost 0 bases and the J segment 8 bases; nucleotides outside the gene matches: 12. The germline V gene has CDR1 LGHDT and CDR2 YNNKEL (reference sequence).

V is TRBV2 and J is TRBJ2-7; 14 positions agree with TRBD2. There are 16 residues in the CDR3. Per germline, CDR1 SNHLY and CDR2 FYNNEI. V lost 9 bases to trimming and J lost 3 bases; unmatched junction nucleotides: 10. CDR3 in amino acids: CASEGLAGVKGYEQYF. CDR3 bases: TGTGCCAGTGAGGGACTAGCGGGGGTTAAAGGCTACGAGCAGTACTTC.

In regard to this clonotype: The junction and the germline gene differ at one end; a read error may be behind it. V usage is TRBV7-7 and J usage is TRBJ2-5, with D possibly called TRBD1 or TRBD2 (5 bases each). This CDR3 region has 15 residues. Germline assignment: CDR1 SSHAT and CDR2 FNYEAQ (reference sequence). CDR3 nucleotides: TGTGCTAGCAGCTTATACCGGGACGAGCAAGAGACCCAGTACTTC. Protein: CASSLYRDEQETQYF. The whole variable domain, remainder taken from reference TRBV7-7 and TRBJ2-5, is GAGVSQSPRYKVTKRGQDVTLRCDPISSHATLYWYQQALGQGPEFLTYFNYEAQPDKSGLPSDRFSAERPEGSISTLTIQRTEQRDSAMYRCASSLYRDEQETQYFGPGTRLLVL.

This clonotype was seen many times. The chain carries TRBV7-9 and TRBJ1-5; the D is unclear. Trimming stripped 5 bases from V and 0 bases from J, with 8 bases between. This CDR3 spans 14 amino acids. Germline-derived CDR1 and CDR2 are SEHNR and FQNEAQ (reference sequence). CDR3 DNA sequence: TGTGCCAGCAGCCGAGCAAATAGCAATCAGCCCCAGCATTTT. It yields the protein CASSRANSNQPQHF. The full variable domain, completed using reference TRBV7-9 and TRBJ1-5, is DTGVSQNPRHKITKRGQNVTFRCDPISEHNRLYWYRQTLGQGPEFLTYFQNEAQLEKSRLLSDRFSAERPKGSFSTLEIQRTEQGDSAMYLCASSRANSNQPQHFGDGTRLSIL.

This clonotype was detected only a few times. The junction and the germline gene differ at one end; a read error may be behind it. This rearrangement joins TRBV7-7 to TRBJ2-2; D gene unclear. The CDR3 is 16 residues long. Germline CDR1 and CDR2: SSHAT and FNYEAQ (reference sequence). The CDR3 coding sequence is TGTGCTAGCAGCTTAACGACCGGGTGGAACACCGGGGAGCTGTTTTTT. Amino acid sequence: CASSLTTGWNTGELFF.

This rearrangement joins TRBV12-3 or TRBV12-4 to TRBJ1-2; 10 bases agree with TRBD1. The DNA end is a closer match to TRBJ2-1, so the J assignment may be wrong. This CDR3 is built from 15 residues. CDR3 coding DNA: TGTGCCAGCAGGTATCCGGGACAGGGGTACAATGAGCAGTTCTTC. It specifies CASRYPGQGYNEQFF.

This clonotype was picked up many times. The chain employs TRBV20-1 and TRBJ2-2; tentatively, D is TRBD1 (5 bases). Germline values: CDR1 DFQATT, CDR2 SNEGSKA (reference sequence). Trimming took off 6 bases at V and 7 bases at J, with 21 bases between the two ends. This CDR3 is 15 amino acids long. CDR3: CSASPHPRGFGELFF. CDR3 sequence (DNA): TGCAGTGCGTCTCCACACCCTAGGGGTTTCGGGGAGCTGTTTTTT.

The rearrangement links TRBV7-9 to TRBJ1-1; D is perhaps TRBD1 (6 bases). The CDR3 contains 17 residues. V shed 8 bases and J shed 6 bases, with 28 bases lying between them. The germline CDR1 and CDR2 sequences are SEHNR and FQNEAQ (reference sequence). The chain's CDR3 is CASSYTGTRVMVSEAFF. CDR3 DNA sequence: TGTGCCAGCTCTTACACCGGGACAAGGGTAATGGTCTCTGAAGCTTTCTTT.

This clonotype was detected many times. The rearrangement uses TRBV19 and TRBJ1-1; 12 bases align to TRBD1. This CDR3 comprises 15 residues. With V trimmed by 10 bases and J by 5 bases, 11 bases remained unmatched. Per the germline V gene, CDR1 is LNHDA and CDR2 is SQIVND (reference sequence). The CDR3 DNA follows: TGTGCCACCGACGAGGGGGACAGGGGGCAAACTGAAGCTTTCTTT. It is translated as CATDEGDRGQTEAFF.

Many counts were recorded for this clonotype. V gene TRBV7-2 combines with J gene TRBJ2-7, with 8 bases that match TRBD2. Germline trimming cut 4 bases from V and 2 bases from J; bases unmatched to any gene: 19. Germline values: CDR1 SGHTA, CDR2 FQGNSA. The CDR3 contains 19 residues. The CDR3 DNA reads TGTGCCAGCAGCTCCTACTCCTTTCGCTTACTAGCGGATGCCTACGAGCAGTACTTC. It encodes CASSSYSFRLLADAYEQYF.

The J gene is TRBJ1-6, the V gene TRBV7-3, with D hard to call. This CDR3 comprises 13 residues. Looked up from germline, CDR1 is SGHTA and CDR2 is FQGTGA. Deletions cut 0 bases from V and 11 bases from J, with 8 bases between. The CDR3 sequence: CASSLTGGTPLHF. DNA of the CDR3: TGTGCCAGCAGCTTAACGGGCGGGACACCCCTCCACTTT.

There are a few counts of this clonotype. The chain links TRBV20-1 to TRBJ2-3; D perhaps matches TRBD2 (5 bases). This CDR3 is 13 amino acids long. Germline V lookup: CDR1 DFQATT, CDR2 SNEGSKA (reference sequence). V gave up 3 bases and J gave up 5 bases, with 12 bases separating them. As DNA, the CDR3 is TGCAGTGCTAGCGGGATGGTTCAAGATACGCAGTATTTT. This codes for CSASGMVQDTQYF.

The chain joins TRBV18 to TRBJ2-2; possibly TRBD1 or TRBD2 for D (5 bases each). Germline V gene lookup returns CDR1 KGHSH and CDR2 LQKENI. The CDR3 spans 14 residues. Trimming stripped 2 bases from V and 7 bases from J, with 11 bases between. Here the CDR3 DNA reads TGTGCCAGCTCACCAGCACAGGAGGACGGGGAGCTGTTTTTT. Translation gives CASSPAQEDGELFF.

This clonotype was seen repeatedly, ten times or more. The chain employs TRBV6-1 and TRBJ2-5; the match to TRBD2 covers 9 bases. Germline CDR1 reads MNHNS; CDR2 reads SASEGT. The V and J ends lost 8 bases and 5 bases, in that order; junction bases with no gene match: 27. CDR3 size: 20 residues. The CDR3 DNA reads as TGTGCCAGCCGGAGGCCGAGGGGGTCTAGCGGGATTGAAGTCGTGGAGACCCAGTACTTC. Encoded protein: CASRRPRGSSGIEVVETQYF.

This clonotype occurred a few times. The rearrangement links TRBV7-3 to TRBJ2-7, with a weak D call TRBD1 (6 bases). The J call could be wrong; TRBJ2-1 is a better fit for the DNA end. Germline V lookup: CDR1 SGHTA, CDR2 FQGTGA. There are 13 residues in the CDR3. As DNA, the CDR3 is TGTGCCAGCAGCTTTACAGGGATGGACGAGCAGTTCTTC. It translates to CASSFTGMDEQFF.

This chain uses TRBV27 with TRBJ1-2, with D possibly TRBD1 on 5 matching bases. V was trimmed by 3 bases and J by 4 bases, leaving 18 bases between them. This CDR3 has 16 residues. In germline, CDR1 is MNHEY, CDR2 SMNVEV (reference sequence). The CDR3 DNA sequence: TGTGCCAGCAGTTTTTTTCCAGGGCAATCATCCTATGGCTACACCTTC. Translated: CASSFFPGQSSYGYTF.

As concerns this clonotype: A much larger clonotype is one base distant, so this may be a read error. The chain couples TRBV25-1 to TRBJ2-7, with 8 nucleotides matching TRBD2. Germline V gives CDR1 MGHDK, CDR2 SYGVNS. The CDR3 consists of 13 residues. CDR3 nucleotides: TGCGCCAGCAGCCAGGGACTAGAGTACGGGCAGTACTTC. This sequence encodes CASSQGLEYGQYF.

This clonotype occurred many times. V gene TRBV6-5 combines with J gene TRBJ2-7; tentatively, D is TRBD1 or TRBD2 (5 bases each). Looked up from germline, CDR1 is MNHEY and CDR2 is SVGAGI. V was shortened by 1 base and J by 6 bases, with 16 bases between the two germline ends. The CDR3 covers 15 residues. DNA of the CDR3: TGTGCCAGCAGTTACTATGGACACGGTGGAGGCGAGCAGTACTTC. Translation gives CASSYYGHGGGEQYF.

Ten or more counts support this clonotype. The chain joins TRBV7-2 to TRBJ2-5; the D gene is possibly TRBD2 (5 bases). Germline V CDR1 and CDR2: SGHTA, FQGNSA. The length of the CDR3 is 13 residues. Deletions cut 1 base from V and 5 bases from J, with 8 bases between. CDR3 protein: CASSLGETETQYF. The CDR3 bases are TGTGCCAGCAGCTTAGGGGAGACGGAGACCCAGTACTTC. The variable domain in full, with the rest retrieved from reference TRBV7-2 and TRBJ2-5, is GAGVSQSPSNKVTEKGKDVELRCDPISGHTALYWYRQSLGQGLEFLIYFQGNSAPDKSGLPSDRFSAERTGGSVSTLTIQRTQQEDSAVYLCASSLGETETQYFGPGTRLLVL.

This clonotype has a single count. A much larger clone is a single base away; this may be a read error. The chain employs TRBV15 and TRBJ2-7; 9 nucleotides align to TRBD2. The V gene's germline CDR1 is LNHNV and CDR2 YYDKDF (reference sequence). The V gene end was trimmed by 0 bases and the J gene end by 2 bases; junction bases not matched to a gene: 2. The CDR3 is 15 amino acids. CDR3 coding DNA: TGTGCCACCAGCAGAGAGCTAGCGGGACCCTACGAGCAGTACTTC. Translated: CATSRELAGPYEQYF.

Many counts were recorded for this clonotype. The V and J genes are TRBV20-1 and TRBJ1-2; D uncertain. The germline CDR1 and CDR2 sequences are DFQATT and SNEGSKA (reference sequence). The CDR3 runs to 16 residues. Trimming cost V 0 bases and J 3 bases, with 17 bases left between them. In DNA, the CDR3 is TGCAGTGCTAGAGATCCCCGGTCTTGGGCCGACTATGGCTACACCTTC. As protein: CSARDPRSWADYGYTF.

The rearrangement uses TRBV6-1 and TRBJ1-5; 8 bases map to TRBD1. With 6 bases clipped from V and 9 bases from J, the junction kept 10 bases outside the gene matches. Germline CDR1 reads MNHNS; CDR2 reads SASEGT. This CDR3 has 14 amino acids. CDR3 protein: CASSLGQGHWPQHF. The CDR3 bases are TGTGCCAGCAGCCTAGGACAGGGACATTGGCCCCAGCATTTT.

This clonotype occurred a few times. This clone may be a read error of a much larger clone one base away. CDR3 sequence: CSTSSGAEAFF. The CDR3 region has the DNA TGCAGTACTAGTAGCGGGGCTGAAGCTTTCTTT. This rearrangement joins TRBV20-1 to TRBJ1-1; no clear D. This CDR3 is built from 11 residues. Germline-derived CDR1 and CDR2 are DFQATT and SNEGSKA (reference sequence).